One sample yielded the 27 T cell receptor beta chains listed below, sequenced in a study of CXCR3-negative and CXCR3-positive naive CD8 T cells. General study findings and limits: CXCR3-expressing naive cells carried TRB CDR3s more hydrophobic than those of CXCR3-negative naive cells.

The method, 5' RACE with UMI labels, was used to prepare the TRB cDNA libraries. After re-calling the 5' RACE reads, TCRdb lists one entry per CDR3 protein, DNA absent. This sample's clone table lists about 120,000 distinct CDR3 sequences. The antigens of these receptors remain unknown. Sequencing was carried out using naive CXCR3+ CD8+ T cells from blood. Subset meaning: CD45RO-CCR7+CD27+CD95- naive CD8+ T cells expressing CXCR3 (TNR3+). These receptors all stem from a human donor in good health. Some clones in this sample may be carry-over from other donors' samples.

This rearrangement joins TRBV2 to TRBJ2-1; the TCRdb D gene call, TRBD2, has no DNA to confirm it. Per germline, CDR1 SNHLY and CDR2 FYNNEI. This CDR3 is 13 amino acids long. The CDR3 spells CTTSRGDYNEQFF.

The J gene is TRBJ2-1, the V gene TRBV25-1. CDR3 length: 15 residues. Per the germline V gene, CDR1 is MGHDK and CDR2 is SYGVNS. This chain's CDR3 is CASSELLSSYNEQFF.

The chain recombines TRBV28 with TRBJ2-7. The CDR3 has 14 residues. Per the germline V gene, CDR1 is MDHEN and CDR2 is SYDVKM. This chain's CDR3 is CASSLLYSSYEQYF.

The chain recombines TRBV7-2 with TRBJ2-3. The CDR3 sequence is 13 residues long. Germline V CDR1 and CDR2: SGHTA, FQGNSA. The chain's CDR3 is CASRPTETDTQYF.

This chain's CDR3 is CASSYNRGEVFTGELFF. The genes are TRBV7-9 and TRBJ2-2; TCRdb's D gene call, TRBD1, goes unchecked for lack of DNA. CDR3 length: 17 amino acids. Germline CDR1 is SEHNR and CDR2 is FQNEAQ (reference sequence).

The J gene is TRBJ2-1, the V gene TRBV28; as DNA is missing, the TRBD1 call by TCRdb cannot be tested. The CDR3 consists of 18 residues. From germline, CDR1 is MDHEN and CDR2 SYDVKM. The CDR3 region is CASSFPVMGGQTYNEQFF.

This CDR3 reads CASSRGGSSTDTQYF. The rearrangement uses TRBV14 and TRBJ2-3; TCRdb proposes TRBD1, but this gene call is untestable without DNA. From germline, CDR1 is SGHDN and CDR2 FVKESK. This CDR3 is 15 amino acids long.

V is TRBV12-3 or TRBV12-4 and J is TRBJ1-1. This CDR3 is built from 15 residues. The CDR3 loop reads CASSLGPAVNTEAFF.

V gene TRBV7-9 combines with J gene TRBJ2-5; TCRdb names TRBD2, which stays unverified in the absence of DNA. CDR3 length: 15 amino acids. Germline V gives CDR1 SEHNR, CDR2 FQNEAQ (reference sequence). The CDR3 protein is CASSFGTSGEETQYF.

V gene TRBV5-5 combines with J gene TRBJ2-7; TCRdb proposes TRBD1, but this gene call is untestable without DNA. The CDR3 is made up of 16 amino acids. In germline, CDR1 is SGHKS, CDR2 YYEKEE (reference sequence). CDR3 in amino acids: CASSLYSTGGFFEQYF.

CDR3 in amino acids: CASSERTGSHQETQYF. V and J are TRBV2 and TRBJ2-5; TCRdb selects TRBD1, and the lack of DNA leaves this call unchecked. CDR1 and CDR2 (germline): SNHLY, FYNNEI. The CDR3 totals 16 residues.

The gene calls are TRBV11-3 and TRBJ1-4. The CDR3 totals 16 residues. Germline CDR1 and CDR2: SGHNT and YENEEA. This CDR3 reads CASSFPFTGGSEKLFF.

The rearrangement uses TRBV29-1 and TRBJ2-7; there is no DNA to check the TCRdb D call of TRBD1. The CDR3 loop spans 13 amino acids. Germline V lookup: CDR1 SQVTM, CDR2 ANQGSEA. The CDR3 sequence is CSVAGQGLNEQYF.

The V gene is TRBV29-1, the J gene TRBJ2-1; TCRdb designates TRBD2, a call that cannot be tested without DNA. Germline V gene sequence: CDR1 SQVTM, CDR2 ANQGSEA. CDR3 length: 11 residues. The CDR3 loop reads CSVDAGNEQFF.

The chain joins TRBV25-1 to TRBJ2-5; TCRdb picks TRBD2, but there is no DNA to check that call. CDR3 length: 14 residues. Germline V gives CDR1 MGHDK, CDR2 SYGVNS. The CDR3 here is CASSPGASQETQYF.

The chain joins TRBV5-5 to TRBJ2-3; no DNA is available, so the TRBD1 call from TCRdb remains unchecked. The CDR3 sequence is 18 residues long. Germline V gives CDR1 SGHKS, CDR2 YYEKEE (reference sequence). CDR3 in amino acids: CASSLVRTGRDYTDTQYF.

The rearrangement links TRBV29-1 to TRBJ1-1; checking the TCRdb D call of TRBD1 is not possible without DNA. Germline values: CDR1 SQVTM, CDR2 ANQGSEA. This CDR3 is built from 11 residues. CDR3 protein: CSVKGQGIAFF.

The CDR3 region is CASSILSGSLSYEQYF. The chain carries TRBV28 and TRBJ2-7; checking the TCRdb D call of TRBD2 is not possible without DNA. The CDR3 is made up of 16 amino acids. Looked up from germline, CDR1 is MDHEN and CDR2 is SYDVKM.

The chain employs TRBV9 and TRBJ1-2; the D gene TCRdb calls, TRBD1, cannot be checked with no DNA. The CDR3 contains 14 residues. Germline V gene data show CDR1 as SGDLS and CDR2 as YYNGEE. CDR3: CASSSGHPKIGYTF.

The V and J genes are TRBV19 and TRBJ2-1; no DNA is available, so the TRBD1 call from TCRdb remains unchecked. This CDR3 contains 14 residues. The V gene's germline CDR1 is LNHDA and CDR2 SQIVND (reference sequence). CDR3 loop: CATNPGTGSGEQFF.

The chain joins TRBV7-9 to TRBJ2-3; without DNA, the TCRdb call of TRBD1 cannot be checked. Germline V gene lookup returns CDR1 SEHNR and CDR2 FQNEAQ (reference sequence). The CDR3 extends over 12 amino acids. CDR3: CASSGRQGTQYF. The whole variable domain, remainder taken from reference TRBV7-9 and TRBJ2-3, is DTGVSQNPRHKITKRGQNVTFRCDPISEHNRLYWYRQTLGQGPEFLTYFQNEAQLEKSRLLSDRFSAERPKGSFSTLEIQRTEQGDSAMYLCASSGRQGTQYFGPGTRLTVL.

CDR3 sequence reads: CASSLDFDEQYF. The chain links TRBV5-1 to TRBJ2-7. Germline V gene lookup returns CDR1 SGHRS and CDR2 YFSETQ. This CDR3 comprises 12 residues.

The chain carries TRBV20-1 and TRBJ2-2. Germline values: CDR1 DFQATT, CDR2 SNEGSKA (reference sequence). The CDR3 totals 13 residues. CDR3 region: CSARDIGGGELFF.

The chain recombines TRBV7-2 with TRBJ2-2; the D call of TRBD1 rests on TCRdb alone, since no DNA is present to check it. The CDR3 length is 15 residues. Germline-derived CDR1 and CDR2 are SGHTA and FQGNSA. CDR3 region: CASSQGWTFEGELFF.

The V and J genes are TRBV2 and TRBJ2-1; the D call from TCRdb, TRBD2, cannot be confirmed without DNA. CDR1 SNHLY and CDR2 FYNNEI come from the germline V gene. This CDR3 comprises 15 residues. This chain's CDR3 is CASQGLAGSYNEQFF.

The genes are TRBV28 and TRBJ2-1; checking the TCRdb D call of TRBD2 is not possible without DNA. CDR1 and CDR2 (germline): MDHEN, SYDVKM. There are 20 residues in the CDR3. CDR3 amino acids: CASSSLLAGYRPSSYNEQFF.

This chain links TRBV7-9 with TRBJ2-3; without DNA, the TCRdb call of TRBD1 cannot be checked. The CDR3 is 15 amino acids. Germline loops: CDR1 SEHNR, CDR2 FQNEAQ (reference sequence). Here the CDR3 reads CASSPQAGRTDTQYF.